Listed below are T cell receptor beta chains from one sample, sequenced in a study of T-cell reconstitution after alpha-beta-depleted transplantation in children. TCRdb ran MiXCR on the PCR reads and lists one entry per CDR3 protein. The sample lists 350,000 to 400,000 distinct CDR3 sequences, about a fifth occurring once. The source was PBMCs from the stem cell graft donor, collected from the stem cell graft. The receptors originated from a human donor who donated a stem cell graft to a child with acute myeloid leukemia. CDR3s include the opening cysteine and the closing phenylalanine or tryptophan. Fields, in order: J gene, clone size, V gene, D gene, CDR3 protein, CDR3 DNA. The D gene is left open where the match is weak. Some rows mark clone size as missing; the rest say once, few, many or name a class of expanded clone.

J: TRBJ2-5; size: -; V: TRBV10-3; D: TRBD1; CDR3: CAISERGRETQYF; DNA: TGTGCCATCAGTGAGAGGGGGCGGGAGACCCAGTACTTC
J: TRBJ2-3; size: few; V: TRBV5-1; D: -; CDR3: CASSPTGASTDTQYF; DNA: TGCGCCAGCAGTCCCACAGGTGCTAGCACAGATACGCAGTATTTT
J: TRBJ2-1; size: -; V: TRBV20-1; D: TRBD2; CDR3: CSATGLAGGRIGNEQFF; DNA: TGCAGTGCTACGGGACTAGCGGGGGGAAGGATAGGCAATGAGCAGTTCTTC
J: TRBJ2-3; size: many; V: TRBV20-1; D: TRBD2; CDR3: CSARARAGVVDTQYF; DNA: TGCAGTGCTAGAGCCCGAGCGGGAGTTGTAGATACGCAGTATTTT
J: TRBJ1-1; size: few; V: TRBV9; D: -; CDR3: CASSVGGAGRTNTEAFF; DNA: TGTGCCAGCAGCGTAGGGGGGGCAGGGCGAACGAACACTGAAGCTTTCTTT
J: TRBJ1-4; size: -; V: TRBV5-1; D: -; CDR3: CASSLAPGVDEKLFF; DNA: TGCGCCAGCAGCTTGGCCCCAGGGGTAGATGAAAAACTGTTTTTT
J: TRBJ2-7; size: many; V: TRBV6-4; D: TRBD1; CDR3: CASSDRNRGQWQYF; DNA: TGTGCCAGCAGTGACCGGAACAGGGGGCAGTGGCAGTACTTC
J: TRBJ2-7; size: many; V: TRBV28; D: TRBD2; CDR3: CASSSWRGLADNYEQYF; DNA: TGTGCCAGCAGTTCGTGGAGGGGACTAGCGGATAACTACGAGCAGTACTTC
J: TRBJ2-3; size: -; V: TRBV20-1; D: -; CDR3: CSARDNRGLGTYTQYF; DNA: TGCAGTGCTAGAGATAACCGCGGGTTGGGCACATATACGCAGTATTTT
J: TRBJ2-2; size: few; V: TRBV5-1; D: TRBD2; CDR3: CASSSTGGPGELFF; DNA: TGCGCCAGCAGCTCAACGGGAGGGCCCGGGGAGCTGTTTTTT
J: TRBJ2-7; size: -; V: TRBV28; D: -; CDR3: CASSFPSVPSSYEQYF; DNA: TGTGCCAGCAGTTTCCCCTCGGTACCTAGCTCCTACGAGCAGTACTTC
J: TRBJ2-1; size: few; V: TRBV6-4; D: TRBD1; CDR3: CASSEGPGGYEQFF; DNA: TGTGCCAGCAGTGAAGGCCCAGGGGGCTATGAGCAGTTCTTC
J: TRBJ2-7; size: few; V: TRBV4-3; D: TRBD1; CDR3: CASSQGRGYSYEQYF; DNA: TGCGCCAGCAGCCAAGGCAGGGGGTACTCCTACGAGCAGTACTTC
J: TRBJ2-7; size: -; V: TRBV12-3/TRBV12-4; D: -; CDR3: CASSPSAAGTEQYF; DNA: TGTGCCAGCAGTCCTTCCGCGGCGGGAACTGAGCAGTACTTC
J: TRBJ2-1; size: -; V: TRBV4-1; D: -; CDR3: CASSQDLNRLRLVNEQFF; DNA: TGCGCCAGCAGCCAAGATCTAAATCGTTTGAGATTGGTAAATGAGCAGTTCTTC
J: TRBJ2-7; size: -; V: TRBV20-1; D: -; CDR3: CSARPPGNSYEQYF; DNA: TGCAGTGCTCGACCCCCAGGGAACTCCTACGAGCAGTACTTC
J: TRBJ1-1; size: -; V: TRBV5-6; D: -; CDR3: CASSLVVSGLTTEAFF; DNA: TGTGCCAGCAGCTTGGTAGTGTCAGGGTTGACCACTGAAGCTTTCTTT
J: TRBJ2-7; size: many; V: TRBV7-2; D: -; CDR3: CASSLVGLSSYEQYF; DNA: TGTGCCAGCAGCTTAGTGGGCTTAAGCTCCTACGAGCAGTACTTC
J: TRBJ2-1; size: -; V: TRBV5-1; D: TRBD2; CDR3: CASRATSGSGGEQFF; DNA: TGCGCCAGCAGAGCCACTAGCGGGAGCGGTGGTGAGCAGTTCTTC
J: TRBJ2-3; size: -; V: TRBV24-1; D: -; CDR3: CATRDTTDTQYF; DNA: TGTGCCACTCGGGACACCACAGATACGCAGTATTTT
J: TRBJ1-1; size: many; V: TRBV7-9; D: -; CDR3: CASSLEVGTEAFF; DNA: TGTGCCAGCAGCTTAGAAGTCGGCACTGAAGCTTTCTTT
J: TRBJ2-7; size: -; V: TRBV9; D: TRBD1; CDR3: CASSTARDRDSYEQYF; DNA: TGTGCCAGCTCCACAGCCCGGGACAGGGACTCCTACGAGCAGTACTTC
J: TRBJ1-2; size: few; V: TRBV29-1; D: TRBD1; CDR3: CSVERDRGELYGYTF; DNA: TGCAGCGTTGAACGGGACAGGGGGGAACTCTATGGCTACACCTTC
J: TRBJ2-7; size: -; V: TRBV24-1; D: -; CDR3: CATSDTPGEYYEQYF; DNA: TGTGCCACCAGTGATACCCCAGGGGAGTACTACGAGCAGTACTTC
J: TRBJ2-7; size: -; V: TRBV4-3; D: TRBD1; CDR3: CASSQEAGTGGNEQYF; DNA: TGCGCCAGCAGCCAGGAGGCCGGGACAGGGGGGAACGAGCAGTACTTC
J: TRBJ2-1; size: -; V: TRBV5-1; D: -; CDR3: CASSFPTRSSYNEQFF; DNA: TGCGCCAGCAGCTTCCCTACTCGGAGCTCCTACAATGAGCAGTTCTTC
J: TRBJ2-3; size: -; V: TRBV4-1; D: TRBD2; CDR3: CASSHLAGGRNTDTQYF; DNA: TGCGCCAGCAGCCATCTAGCGGGAGGCCGAAACACAGATACGCAGTATTTT
J: TRBJ2-3; size: few; V: TRBV27; D: TRBD2; CDR3: CASRTSGRLNTQYF; DNA: TGTGCCAGCAGGACTAGCGGGAGACTGAATACGCAGTATTTT
J: TRBJ2-1; size: many; V: TRBV7-9; D: -; CDR3: CASSIGGLADEQFF; DNA: TGTGCCAGCAGCATAGGGGGGCTGGCCGATGAGCAGTTCTTC
J: TRBJ1-1; size: many; V: TRBV29-1; D: -; CDR3: CSVEPSAEAFF; DNA: TGCAGCGTTGAACCCTCGGCTGAAGCTTTCTTT
J: TRBJ2-1; size: few; V: TRBV4-2; D: TRBD2; CDR3: CASSLILAEAGNEQFF; DNA: TGTGCCAGCAGCCTCATTCTAGCGGAGGCCGGCAATGAGCAGTTCTTC
J: TRBJ2-7; size: -; V: TRBV7-8; D: -; CDR3: CASSQRLWAGRGEQYF; DNA: TGTGCCAGCAGCCAACGGTTGTGGGCTGGTCGGGGCGAGCAGTACTTC
J: TRBJ2-1; size: many; V: TRBV12-3/TRBV12-4; D: TRBD2; CDR3: CASSSGSSYNEQFF; DNA: TGTGCCAGCAGTAGCGGGAGCTCCTACAATGAGCAGTTCTTC
J: TRBJ2-6; size: -; V: TRBV15; D: -; CDR3: CATSRVRESGANVLTF; DNA: TGTGCCACCAGCAGAGTCCGGGAATCTGGGGCCAACGTCCTGACTTTC
J: TRBJ2-7; size: many; V: TRBV12-3/TRBV12-4; D: -; CDR3: CASRLSSYEQYF; DNA: TGTGCCAGCAGATTAAGCTCCTACGAGCAGTACTTC
J: TRBJ2-1; size: many; V: TRBV20-1; D: -; CDR3: CSASDPTGAVIGQFF; DNA: TGCAGTGCTAGCGACCCTACGGGGGCGGTAATTGGGCAGTTCTTC
J: TRBJ2-1; size: many; V: TRBV15; D: TRBD2; CDR3: CATMHLAGVYNEQFF; DNA: TGTGCCACCATGCATCTAGCGGGAGTATACAATGAGCAGTTCTTC
J: TRBJ1-5; size: -; V: TRBV29-1; D: TRBD1; CDR3: CSENRGRVHQPQHF; DNA: TGCAGCGAAAACAGGGGGCGCGTCCATCAGCCCCAGCATTTT
J: TRBJ2-1; size: many; V: TRBV25-1; D: TRBD1; CDR3: CASGGDRGINQQFF; DNA: TGTGCCAGTGGCGGGGACAGGGGCATCAATCAGCAGTTCTTC
J: TRBJ2-2; size: -; V: TRBV10-3; D: TRBD1; CDR3: CAIRRDRPGELFF; DNA: TGTGCCATCAGACGGGACAGGCCCGGGGAGCTGTTTTTT
J: TRBJ2-3; size: -; V: TRBV3-1; D: -; CDR3: CASSQEMGYTDTQYF; DNA: TGTGCCAGCAGCCAAGAGATGGGGTACACAGATACGCAGTATTTT
J: TRBJ2-7; size: -; V: TRBV28; D: -; CDR3: CASQEGTAYEQYF; DNA: TGTGCCAGCCAGGAGGGGACCGCATACGAGCAGTACTTC
J: TRBJ2-2; size: few; V: TRBV12-3/TRBV12-4; D: -; CDR3: CASSLSGTTGELFF; DNA: TGTGCCAGCAGTTTATCAGGGACCACCGGGGAGCTGTTTTTT